This paragraph covers one T cell receptor (beta chain) sequence. Its antigen is not known. The method was immunoSEQ multiplex PCR; TCRdb's version includes in-frame clones alone and lacks a portion of them. Of tens of thousands of clones in the sample, more than 80% are singletons; the top ten hold about 6.5%. This entry belongs to a study of OX40 agonist ivuxolimab in advanced cancers. About the study: Prior anti-PD-1, anti-PD-L1 or anti-CTLA-4 therapy was allowed; about 39% had some.

Trimming stripped 5 bases from V and 12 bases from J, with 20 bases between. Germline CDR1 reads SNHLY; CDR2 reads FYNNEI. The CDR3 has 15 residues. Points from the study as a whole: Compared with CD4+, CD8+ T cells on average had more expanded clones.

This TCR derives from an adult with an advanced solid tumor such as melanoma, head and neck, liver or kidney cancer. V gene TRBV2 combines with J gene TRBJ2-6, with D possibly being TRBD2 (6 bases). Sequencing was performed on CD4+ or CD8+ T cells sorted from blood, taken in a trial of the OX40 agonist ivuxolimab. The CDR3 bases are TGTGCCAGCAGTTCAGGGACGGGGGACGGAAGCGTCCTGACTTTC. Translation gives CASSSGTGDGSVLTF.